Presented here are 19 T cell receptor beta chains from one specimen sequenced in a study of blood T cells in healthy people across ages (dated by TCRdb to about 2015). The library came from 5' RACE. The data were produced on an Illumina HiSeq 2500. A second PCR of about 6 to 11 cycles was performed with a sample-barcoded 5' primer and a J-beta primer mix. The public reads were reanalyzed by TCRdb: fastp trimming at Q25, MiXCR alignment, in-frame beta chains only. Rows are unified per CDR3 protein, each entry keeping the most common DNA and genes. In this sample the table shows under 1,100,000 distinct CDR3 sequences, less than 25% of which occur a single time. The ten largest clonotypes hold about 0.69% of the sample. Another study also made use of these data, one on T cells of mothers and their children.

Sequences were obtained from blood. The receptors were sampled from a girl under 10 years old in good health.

CDR3: CASSYVTRLDGYTF. CDR3 coding DNA: TGTGCCAGCAGCTATGTTACTCGTTTGGATGGCTACACCTTC. This sequence joins TRBV13 and TRBJ1-2; D unclear. The germline V and J ends were trimmed by 4 bases and 6 bases, with 15 bases remaining between them. CDR1 PRHDT and CDR2 FYEKMQ come from the germline V gene (reference sequence). There are 14 residues in the CDR3.

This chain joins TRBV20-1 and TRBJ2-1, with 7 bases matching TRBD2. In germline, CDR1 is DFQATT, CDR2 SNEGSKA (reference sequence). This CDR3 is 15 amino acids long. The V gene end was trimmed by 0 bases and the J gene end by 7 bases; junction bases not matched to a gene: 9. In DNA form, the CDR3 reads TGCAGTGCTAGAGATCCGGGGGGTTTGGGAAATGAGCAGTTCTTC. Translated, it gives CSARDPGGLGNEQFF.

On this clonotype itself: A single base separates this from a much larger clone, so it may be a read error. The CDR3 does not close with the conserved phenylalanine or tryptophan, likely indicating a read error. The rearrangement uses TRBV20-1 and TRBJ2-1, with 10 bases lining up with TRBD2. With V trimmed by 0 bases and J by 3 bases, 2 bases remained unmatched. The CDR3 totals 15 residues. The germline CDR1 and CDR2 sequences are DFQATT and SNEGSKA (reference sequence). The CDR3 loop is CSAREVAGGYNEQFL. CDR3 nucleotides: TGCAGTGCTAGAGAGGTAGCGGGGGGCTACAATGAGCAGTTCTTG.

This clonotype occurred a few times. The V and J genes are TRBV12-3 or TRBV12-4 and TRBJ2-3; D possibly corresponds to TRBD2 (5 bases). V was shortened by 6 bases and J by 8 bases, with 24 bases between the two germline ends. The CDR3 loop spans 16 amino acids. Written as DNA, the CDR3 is TGTGCCAGCAGCCCCCCGCTAGGGAGCTTTTCCGGTACGCAGTATTTT. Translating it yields CASSPPLGSFSGTQYF.

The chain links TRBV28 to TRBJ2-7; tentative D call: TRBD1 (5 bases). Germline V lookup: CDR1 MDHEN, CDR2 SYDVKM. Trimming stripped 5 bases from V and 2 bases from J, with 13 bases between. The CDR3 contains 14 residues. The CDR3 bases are TGTGCCAGCAGTAAAGGGGTGTTGACCTACGAGCAGTACTTC. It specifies CASSKGVLTYEQYF.

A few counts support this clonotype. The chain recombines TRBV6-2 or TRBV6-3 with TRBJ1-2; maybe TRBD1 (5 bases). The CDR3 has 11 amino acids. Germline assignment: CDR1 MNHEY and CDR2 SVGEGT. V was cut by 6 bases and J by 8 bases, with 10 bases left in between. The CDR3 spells CASREGDGYTF. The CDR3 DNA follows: TGTGCCAGCAGAGAAGGGGACGGCTACACCTTC.

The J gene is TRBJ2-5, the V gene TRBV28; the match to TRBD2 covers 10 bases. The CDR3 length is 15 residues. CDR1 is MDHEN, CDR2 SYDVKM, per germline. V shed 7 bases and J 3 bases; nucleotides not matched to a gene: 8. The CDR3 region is CASKKGLAGEETQYF. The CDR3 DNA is TGTGCCAGCAAGAAAGGCCTAGCGGGAGAAGAGACCCAGTACTTC. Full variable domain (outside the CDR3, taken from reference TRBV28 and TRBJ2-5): DVKVTQSSRYLVKRTGEKVFLECVQDMDHENMFWYRQDPGLGLRLIYFSYDVKMKEKGDIPEGYSVSREKKERFSLILESASTNQTSMYLCASKKGLAGEETQYFGPGTRLLVL.

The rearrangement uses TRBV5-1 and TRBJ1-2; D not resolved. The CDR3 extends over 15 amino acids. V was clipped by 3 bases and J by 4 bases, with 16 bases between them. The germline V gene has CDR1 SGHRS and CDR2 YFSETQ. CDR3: CASSWAGESSYGYTF. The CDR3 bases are TGCGCCAGCAGCTGGGCGGGTGAGTCGAGCTATGGCTACACCTTC. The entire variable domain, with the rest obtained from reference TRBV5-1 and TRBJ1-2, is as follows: KAGVTQTPRYLIKTRGQQVTLSCSPISGHRSVSWYQQTPGQGLQFLFEYFSETQRNKGNFPGRFSGRQFSNSRSEMNVSTLELGDSALYLCASSWAGESSYGYTFGSGTRLTVV.

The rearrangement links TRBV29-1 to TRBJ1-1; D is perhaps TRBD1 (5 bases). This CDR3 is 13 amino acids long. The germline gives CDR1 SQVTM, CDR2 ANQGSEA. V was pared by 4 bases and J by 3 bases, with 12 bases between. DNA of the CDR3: TGCAGCGTTGTGGGGGGTAGGGACACTGAAGCTTTCTTT. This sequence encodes CSVVGGRDTEAFF.

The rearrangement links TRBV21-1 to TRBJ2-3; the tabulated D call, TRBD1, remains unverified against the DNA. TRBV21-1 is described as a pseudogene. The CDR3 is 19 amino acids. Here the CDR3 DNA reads TGTGCCAGCAGCAAAGGAGTTATGACCGGACAGGGGAGCACCGATACGCAGTATTTT. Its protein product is CASSKGVMTGQGSTDTQYF.

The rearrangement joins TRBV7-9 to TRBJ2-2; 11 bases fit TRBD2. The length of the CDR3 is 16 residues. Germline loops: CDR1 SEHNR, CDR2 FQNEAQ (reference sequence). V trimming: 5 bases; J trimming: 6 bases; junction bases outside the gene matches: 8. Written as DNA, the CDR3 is TGTGCCAGCAGCCCCCTCGGACTAGCGGGTTCCGGGGAGCTGTTTTTT. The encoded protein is CASSPLGLAGSGELFF. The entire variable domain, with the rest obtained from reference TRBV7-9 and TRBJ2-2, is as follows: DTGVSQNPRHKITKRGQNVTFRCDPISEHNRLYWYRQTLGQGPEFLTYFQNEAQLEKSRLLSDRFSAERPKGSFSTLEIQRTEQGDSAMYLCASSPLGLAGSGELFFGEGSRLTVL.

CDR3 nucleotides: TGTGCCAGCAGCCTCAGGACAGCTAATTCACCCCTCCACTTT. Amino acids: CASSLRTANSPLHF. The chain has TRBV7-2 and TRBJ1-6; tentative D call: TRBD1 (6 bases). The germline gives CDR1 SGHTA, CDR2 FQGNSA. V lost 5 bases and J lost 6, with 11 bases in between. There are 14 residues in the CDR3.

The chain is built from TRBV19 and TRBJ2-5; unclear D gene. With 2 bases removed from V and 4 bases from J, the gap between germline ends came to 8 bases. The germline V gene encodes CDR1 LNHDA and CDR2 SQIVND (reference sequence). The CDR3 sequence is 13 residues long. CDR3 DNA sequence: TGTGCCAGTAGTATATGGGCTAGAGAGACCCAGTACTTC. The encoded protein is CASSIWARETQYF.

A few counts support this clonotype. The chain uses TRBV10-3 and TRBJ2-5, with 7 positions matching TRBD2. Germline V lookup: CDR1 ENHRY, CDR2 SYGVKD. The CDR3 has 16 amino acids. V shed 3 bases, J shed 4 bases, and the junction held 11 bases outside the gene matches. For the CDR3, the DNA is TGTGCCATCAGTGATGAGTTTGCTAGCGGTGGAGAGACCCAGTACTTC. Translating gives CAISDEFASGGETQYF.

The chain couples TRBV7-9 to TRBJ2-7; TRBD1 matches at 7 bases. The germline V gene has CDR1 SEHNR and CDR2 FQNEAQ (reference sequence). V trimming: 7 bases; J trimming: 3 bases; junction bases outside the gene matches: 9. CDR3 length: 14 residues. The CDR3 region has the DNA TGTGCCAGCACCCTTGGGGGACAGTTCTACGAGCAGTACTTC. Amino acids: CASTLGGQFYEQYF.

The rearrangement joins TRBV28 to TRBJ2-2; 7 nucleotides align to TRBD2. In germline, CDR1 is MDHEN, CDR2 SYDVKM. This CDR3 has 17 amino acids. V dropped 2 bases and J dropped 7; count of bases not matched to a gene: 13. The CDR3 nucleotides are TGTGCCAGCAGTTTAGAGGTCGAGACTAGCATCGTCGGGGAGCTGTTTTTT. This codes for CASSLEVETSIVGELFF.

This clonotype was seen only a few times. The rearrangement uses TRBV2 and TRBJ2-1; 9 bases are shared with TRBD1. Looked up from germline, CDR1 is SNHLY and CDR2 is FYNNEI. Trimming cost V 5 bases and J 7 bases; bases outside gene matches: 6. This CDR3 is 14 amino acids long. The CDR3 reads CASSTGTGRNEQFF. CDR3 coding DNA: TGTGCCAGCAGTACCGGGACAGGGAGAAATGAGCAGTTCTTC.

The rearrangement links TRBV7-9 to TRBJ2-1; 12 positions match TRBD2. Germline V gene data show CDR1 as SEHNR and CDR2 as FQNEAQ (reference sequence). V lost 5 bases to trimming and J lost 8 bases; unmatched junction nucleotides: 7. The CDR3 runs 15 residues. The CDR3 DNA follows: TGTGCCAGCAGCATCCTAGCGGGGGGGCCGGATGAGCAGTTCTTC. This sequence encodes CASSILAGGPDEQFF.

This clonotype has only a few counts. In nucleotides, the CDR3 is TGTGCCAGCAGTTCGGCGGGGGGGCCCGGGGAGCTGTTTTTT. This translates into CASSSAGGPGELFF. The V call is TRBV27, the J call TRBJ2-2, with 9 bases identical to TRBD2. In germline, CDR1 is MNHEY, CDR2 SMNVEV (reference sequence). The CDR3 runs 14 residues. The junction had 3 bases not matched to a gene; V was cut back by 4 bases and J by 6 bases.